A single T cell receptor beta chain is shown here with its context. These data originate in a study of blood T cell repertoires in COVID-19. Study-level background: Whether acute or convalescent, the COVID-19 samples came from the United States, Italy and Spain. The cDNA or gDNA used as material had been derived from T cells, B-cell-depleted T cells, or PBMCs.

With V trimmed by 3 bases and J by 1 base, 1 base remained unmatched. This CDR3 contains 16 residues. Germline V gene data show CDR1 as KGHSH and CDR2 as LQKENI. Authors' analysis steps: Reference gene primer amplification in the assay estimated nucleated cell counts. TCRdb keeps only in-frame clones here, not all; method: immunoSEQ multiplex PCR. That table gives V, J and clone size, and the DNA gave D and trimming. The table has about 55,000 clones, more than 70% seen once. The chain links TRBV18 to TRBJ2-1, with 12 bases aligning to TRBD2. What was sequenced was peripheral blood. The source of this sequence is a woman at least 80 years old with acute or convalescent COVID-19. CDR3 nucleotide sequence: TGTGCCAGCTCACCTCTAGCGGGAGGGTCCTACAATGAGCAGTTCTTC. It codes for CASSPLAGGSYNEQFF. Looking up the rest from reference TRBV18 and TRBJ2-1 gives the full variable domain: NAGVMQNPRHLVRRRGQEARLRCSPMKGHSHVYWYRQLPEEGLKFMVYLQKENIIDESGMPKERFSAEFPKEGPSILRIQQVVRGDSAAYFCASSPLAGGSYNEQFFGPGTRLTVL.